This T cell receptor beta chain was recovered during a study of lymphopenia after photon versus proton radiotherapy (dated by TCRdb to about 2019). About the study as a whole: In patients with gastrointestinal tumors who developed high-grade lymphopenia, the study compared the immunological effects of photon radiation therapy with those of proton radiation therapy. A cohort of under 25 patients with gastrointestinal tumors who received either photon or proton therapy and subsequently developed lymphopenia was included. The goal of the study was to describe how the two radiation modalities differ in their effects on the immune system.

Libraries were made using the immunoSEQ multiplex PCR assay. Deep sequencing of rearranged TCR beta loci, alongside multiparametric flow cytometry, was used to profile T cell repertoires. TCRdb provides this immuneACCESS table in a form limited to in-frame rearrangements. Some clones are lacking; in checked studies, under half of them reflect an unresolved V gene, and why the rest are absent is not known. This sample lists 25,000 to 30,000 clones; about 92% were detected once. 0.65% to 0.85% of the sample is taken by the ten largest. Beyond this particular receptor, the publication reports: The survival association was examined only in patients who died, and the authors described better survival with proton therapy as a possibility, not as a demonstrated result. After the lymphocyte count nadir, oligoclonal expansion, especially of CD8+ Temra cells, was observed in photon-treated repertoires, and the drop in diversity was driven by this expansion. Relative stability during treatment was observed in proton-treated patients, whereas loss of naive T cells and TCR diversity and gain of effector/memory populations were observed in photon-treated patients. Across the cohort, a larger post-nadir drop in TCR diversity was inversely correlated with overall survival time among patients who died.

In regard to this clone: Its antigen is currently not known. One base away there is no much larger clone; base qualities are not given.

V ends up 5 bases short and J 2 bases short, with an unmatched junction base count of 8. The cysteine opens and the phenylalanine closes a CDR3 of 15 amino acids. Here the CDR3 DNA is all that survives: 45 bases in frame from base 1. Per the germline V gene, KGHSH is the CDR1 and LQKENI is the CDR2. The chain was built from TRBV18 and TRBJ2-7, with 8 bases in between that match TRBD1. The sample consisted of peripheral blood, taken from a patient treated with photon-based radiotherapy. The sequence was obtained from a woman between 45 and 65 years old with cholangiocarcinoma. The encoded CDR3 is CASSDAGTGAYEQYF. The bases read TGTGCCAGCTCAGACGCCGGGACAGGAGCCTACGAGCAGTACTTC.